This is a list of T cell receptor beta chains from one sample in a study of T cell repertoires in cytomegalovirus infection. TCRdb passed the reads through MiXCR, listing each CDR3 protein once. The sample has under 850,000 distinct CDR3 sequences; roughly a third are singletons. The sequenced sample consisted of PBMCs. Receptors were obtained from a human donor in good health (CMV status not recorded). Some clones in this sample may be carry-over from other donors' samples. Each CDR3 is given with its conserved first and last residue. D genes are given only for firm matches. For some rows the clone size is stated as once, few or many, or as a class when expanded; others skip it.

d_call j_call v_call clone_size cdr3_aa cdr3_nt
TRBD1 TRBJ2-2 TRBV19 few CASRPTGANTGELFF TGTGCCAGTAGACCGACAGGGGCGAACACCGGGGAGCTGTTTTTT
- TRBJ2-1 TRBV12-3/TRBV12-4 - CASSLRDIYNEQFF TGTGCCAGCAGTTTAAGGGACATCTACAATGAGCAGTTCTTC
- TRBJ1-3 TRBV6-6 - CASSEGRTSVNTIYF TGTGCCAGCAGTGAGGGGAGGACCTCTGTAAACACCATATATTTT
- TRBJ2-6 TRBV11-3 few CASSTLDSSGANVLTF TGTGCCAGCAGCACCCTGGACAGCTCTGGGGCCAACGTCCTGACTTTC
- TRBJ1-1 TRBV20-1 - CSAGNPSRGYNTEAFF TGCAGTGCTGGTAATCCATCGAGGGGGTATAACACTGAAGCTTTCTTT
- TRBJ1-1 TRBV7-8 few CASSLSSSNPWGGFMNTEAFF TGTGCCAGCAGCTTGTCCTCGAGTAATCCGTGGGGGGGTTTTATGAACACTGAAGCTTTCTTT
- TRBJ1-1 TRBV19 few CASSIGLSYGENTEAFF TGTGCCAGTAGTATCGGGTTGTCGTATGGGGAGAACACTGAAGCTTTCTTT
- TRBJ1-2 TRBV2 - CASSEIPGEGYTF TGTGCCAGCAGTGAAATTCCGGGGGAGGGCTACACCTTC
- TRBJ1-2 TRBV2 - CASSEAGPYGYTF TGTGCCAGCAGTGAAGCTGGGCCCTATGGCTACACCTTC
TRBD2 TRBJ2-3 TRBV20-1 - CSTYGRRGGPRSTDTQYF TGCAGTACCTACGGCAGGCGGGGGGGCCCCCGGAGCACAGATACGCAGTATTTT
- TRBJ1-1 TRBV12-5 many CASGLDWKGDSALF TGTGCTAGTGGTTTAGATTGGAAGGGGGACTCGGCCCTTTTT
- TRBJ2-7 TRBV5-6 - CASSQTGHGDYEQYF TGTGCCAGCAGCCAAACAGGTCATGGGGACTACGAGCAGTACTTC
TRBD1 TRBJ2-7 TRBV11-2 - CASSLWDSSYEQYF TGTGCCAGCAGCTTGTGGGACAGTTCCTACGAGCAGTACTTC
TRBD2 TRBJ2-3 TRBV11-2 - CASSLELAKGDTQYF TGTGCCAGCAGCTTAGAACTAGCGAAGGGAGATACGCAGTATTTT
TRBD1 TRBJ2-1 TRBV11-2 - CASSSSTTGALSSYNEQFF TGTGCCAGCAGCTCCTCCACGACAGGGGCCCTCAGCTCCTACAATGAGCAGTTCTTC
- TRBJ1-3 TRBV2 - CATTLEESGNTIYF TGTGCCACCACACTAGAAGAGTCTGGAAACACCATATATTTT
- TRBJ1-1 TRBV28 - CASSPLGQFHMNTEAFF TGTGCCAGCAGTCCCCTCGGACAGTTTCACATGAACACTGAAGCTTTCTTT
TRBD1 TRBJ1-2 TRBV12-3/TRBV12-4 - CASSRQGPSSGYTF TGTGCCAGCAGCCGACAGGGGCCAAGCAGTGGCTACACCTTC
- TRBJ2-7 TRBV6-5 - CASSYIGRGYEQYF TGTGCCAGCAGTTACATTGGCAGGGGCTACGAGCAGTACTTC
- TRBJ2-6 TRBV6-8 few CASTRGRISGANVLTF TGTGCCAGCACCAGGGGACGCATCTCTGGGGCCAACGTCCTGACTTTC
TRBD1 TRBJ2-2 TRBV6-1 few CASTVGTGHTGELFF TGTGCCAGCACTGTTGGGACAGGACACACCGGGGAGCTGTTTTTT
- TRBJ2-3 TRBV29-1 - CSVEVRSQTNTDTQYF TGCAGCGTTGAAGTAAGATCGCAGACCAACACAGATACGCAGTATTTT
- TRBJ2-2 TRBV29-1 few CSASARGGELFF TGCAGCGCCTCGGCCCGGGGCGGGGAGCTGTTTTTT
- TRBJ2-7 TRBV19 once CAISIGRREQYF TGTGCCATTAGTATTGGGCGGCGGGAGCAGTACTTC
- TRBJ1-2 TRBV6-1 few CASSEGRSRTAFGYTF TGTGCCAGCAGTGAAGGGAGGAGCAGGACGGCCTTTGGCTACACCTTC